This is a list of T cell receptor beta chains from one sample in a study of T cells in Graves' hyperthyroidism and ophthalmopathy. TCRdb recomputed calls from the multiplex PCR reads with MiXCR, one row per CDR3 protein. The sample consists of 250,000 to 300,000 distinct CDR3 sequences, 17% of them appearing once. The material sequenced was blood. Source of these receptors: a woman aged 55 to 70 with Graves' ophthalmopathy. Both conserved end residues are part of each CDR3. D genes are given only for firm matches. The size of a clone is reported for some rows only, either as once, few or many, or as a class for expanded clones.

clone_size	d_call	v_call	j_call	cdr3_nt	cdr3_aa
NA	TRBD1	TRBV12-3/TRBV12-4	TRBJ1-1	TGTGCCAGCAGTTTAGCGGCAGGGGGCGATATGAACACTGAAGCTTTCTTT	CASSLAAGGDMNTEAFF
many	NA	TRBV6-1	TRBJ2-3	TGTGCCATCGGCCGGGGGCGGCAGGGCACAGATACGCAGTATTTT	CAIGRGRQGTDTQYF
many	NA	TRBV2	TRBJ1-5	TGTGCCAGCCCCGGCGGACCAGAGGATCAGCCCCAGCATTTT	CASPGGPEDQPQHF
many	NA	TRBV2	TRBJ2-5	TGTGCCAGCGAGAAGGGGGGCGCGGAGACCCAGTACTTC	CASEKGGAETQYF
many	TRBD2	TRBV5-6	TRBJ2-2	TGTGCCAGCAGCTTGGCCCGGACTAGCGGGGCGAACACCGGGGAGCTGTTTTTT	CASSLARTSGANTGELFF
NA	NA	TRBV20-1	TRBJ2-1	TGCAGTGCTAGGGCCACCCCCTACGAGCAGTTCTTC	CSARATPYEQFF
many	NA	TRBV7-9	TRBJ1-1	TGTGCCAGCAGGGATGATGGGGCGCACACTGAAGCTTTCTTT	CASRDDGAHTEAFF
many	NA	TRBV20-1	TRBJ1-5	TGCAGTGCTAGGGGGGGGGGAAGTCAGCCCCAGCATTTT	CSARGGGSQPQHF
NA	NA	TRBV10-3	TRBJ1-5	TGTGCCATCAGTGAGTCGGGGGGAGATAGCAATCAGCCCCAGCATTTT	CAISESGGDSNQPQHF
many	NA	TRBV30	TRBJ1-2	TGTGCCTCCGGGACCGAAAACTATGGCTACACCTTC	CASGTENYGYTF
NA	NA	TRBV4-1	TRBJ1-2	TGCGCCAGCAGCCTCATCCTCTCGGGCCCGGGGTATGGCTACACCTTC	CASSLILSGPGYGYTF
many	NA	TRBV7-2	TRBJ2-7	TGTGCCAGCAGTTCCCAGGGATTCAACGAGCAGTACTTC	CASSSQGFNEQYF
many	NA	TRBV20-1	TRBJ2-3	TGCAGTGCTAGCCCGTGGGGGCTTGGTGGGAGTGGCGGGGGAAATACGCAGTATTTT	CSASPWGLGGSGGGNTQYF
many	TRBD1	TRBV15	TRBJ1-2	TGTGCCACCAGCAGAGACCTGACAGGGGGGGGCTATGGCTACACCTTC	CATSRDLTGGGYGYTF
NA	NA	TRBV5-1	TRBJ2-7	TGCGCCAGCAGCCCCGAAGGACTGTACGAGCAGTACTTC	CASSPEGLYEQYF
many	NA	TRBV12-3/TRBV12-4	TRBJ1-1	TGTGCCAGCACCTCCGGGACTAGGGACACTGAAGCTTTCTTT	CASTSGTRDTEAFF
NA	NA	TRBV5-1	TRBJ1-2	TGTGCCAGCAGCTTGGATTTCAGGTTAAACACCTTC	CASSLDFRLNTF
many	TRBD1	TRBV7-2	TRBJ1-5	TGTGCCAGCAGCCGACGACAGGGACGTGGTGACCAGCATTTT	CASSRRQGRGDQHF
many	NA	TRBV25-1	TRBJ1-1	TGTGCCAGCAGTGGGAAGTTCAGGGAGAACACTGAAGCTTTCTTT	CASSGKFRENTEAFF
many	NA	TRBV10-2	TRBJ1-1	TGCGCCAGCAGTGAGTCGAGGTTGGAAGCTTTCTTT	CASSESRLEAFF
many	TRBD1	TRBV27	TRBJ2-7	TGTGCCAGCAGGGGGGAAGCAACCGGGACAGGGGGTATATACGAGCAGTACTTC	CASRGEATGTGGIYEQYF
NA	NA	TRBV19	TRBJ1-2	TGTGCCAGTACCAAGGCGGGGGGGGCTCGGCGGGACGGCTACACCTTC	CASTKAGGARRDGYTF
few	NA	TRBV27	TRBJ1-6	TGTGCCAGCAGTTTACAACTGAGTGGTTCACCCCTCCACTTT	CASSLQLSGSPLHF
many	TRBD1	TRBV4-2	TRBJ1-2	TGTGCCAGCAGCCCTCGACAGGGGGGAACCTATGGCTACACCTTC	CASSPRQGGTYGYTF
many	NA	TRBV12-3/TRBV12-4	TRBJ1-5	TGTGCCAGCAGTTTGGGCTTTCAGCCCCAGCATTTT	CASSLGFQPQHF
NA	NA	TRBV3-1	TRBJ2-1	TGTGCCAGCAGCCCGATTGACAGAAACTACGAGCAGTTCTTC	CASSPIDRNYEQFF
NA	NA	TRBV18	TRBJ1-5	TGTGCCAGCTCACCAACCGGGACACCTGAGAATCAGCCCCAGCATTTT	CASSPTGTPENQPQHF
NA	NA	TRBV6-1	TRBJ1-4	TGTGCCAGCTTGGATCCGGGGGGCGAAAAACTGTTTTTT	CASLDPGGEKLFF
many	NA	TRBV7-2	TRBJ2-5	TGTGCCAGCAGCTTTAGGAGCGGGGAGACCCAGTACTTC	CASSFRSGETQYF
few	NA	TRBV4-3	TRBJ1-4	TGCGCCAGCAGTCCGGGCGGGGTTGGCGAAAAACTGTTTTTT	CASSPGGVGEKLFF
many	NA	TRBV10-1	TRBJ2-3	TGCGCCAGCAGTGAATCGGAAGCCAGCACAGATACGCAGTATTTT	CASSESEASTDTQYF
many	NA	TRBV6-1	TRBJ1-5	TGTGCCAGCAGTGAAGCGGGGAACAGGAGCAATCAGCCCCAGCATTTT	CASSEAGNRSNQPQHF
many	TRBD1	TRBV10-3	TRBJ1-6	TGTGCCATCAGTGACTCTGTATCGGGACAGGGGTTGACACCCCTCCACTTT	CAISDSVSGQGLTPLHF
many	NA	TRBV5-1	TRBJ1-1	TGCGCCAGCAGCTTGGGTGTCGGGCAAACTGAAGCTTTCTTT	CASSLGVGQTEAFF
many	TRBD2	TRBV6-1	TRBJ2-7	TGTGCCAGCAGTGAAGCCTGGACTAGCGGGAGGTACGAGCAGTACTTC	CASSEAWTSGRYEQYF
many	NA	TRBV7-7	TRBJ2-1	TGTGCCAGCAGCCGGGCCGGAGGGCGGAACAATGAGCAGTTCTTC	CASSRAGGRNNEQFF
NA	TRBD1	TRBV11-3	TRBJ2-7	TGTGCCAGCAGCCATCCGGGACAGGGTGGCTCCTACGAGCAGTACTTC	CASSHPGQGGSYEQYF
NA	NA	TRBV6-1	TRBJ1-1	TGTGCCAGCAGCGTAGGGGAGCTACTGAACACTGAAGCTTTCTTT	CASSVGELLNTEAFF
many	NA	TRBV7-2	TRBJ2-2	TGTGCCAGCAGCTTAGCTCCCCGGGACAACACCGGGGAGCTGTTTTTT	CASSLAPRDNTGELFF
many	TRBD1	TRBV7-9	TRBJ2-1	TGTGCCAGCAGCTTAGCCGGACAGGGCCTATACAATGAGCAGTTCTTC	CASSLAGQGLYNEQFF
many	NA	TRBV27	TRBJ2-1	TGTGCCAGCAAGGACTCCGCGCCCCACAATGAGCAGTTCTTC	CASKDSAPHNEQFF
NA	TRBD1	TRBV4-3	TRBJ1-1	TGCGCCAGCGGACAGGGAGGGGCGCGGACTGAAGCTTTCTTT	CASGQGGARTEAFF
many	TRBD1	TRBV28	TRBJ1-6	TGTGCCAGCAGTATATTCCCGGGACAGGGGACTTCACCCCTCCACTTT	CASSIFPGQGTSPLHF
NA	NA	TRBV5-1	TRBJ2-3	TGCGCCAGCAGCTTCATGACTAGCACAGATACGCAGTATTTT	CASSFMTSTDTQYF
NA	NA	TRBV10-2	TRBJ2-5	TGCGCCAGCAGATGGTTGTACATACTAGCTCGAGAGACCCAGTACTTC	CASRWLYILARETQYF
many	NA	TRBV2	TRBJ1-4	TGTGCCAGCATGGCCGGCGAAAAACTGTTTTTT	CASMAGEKLFF